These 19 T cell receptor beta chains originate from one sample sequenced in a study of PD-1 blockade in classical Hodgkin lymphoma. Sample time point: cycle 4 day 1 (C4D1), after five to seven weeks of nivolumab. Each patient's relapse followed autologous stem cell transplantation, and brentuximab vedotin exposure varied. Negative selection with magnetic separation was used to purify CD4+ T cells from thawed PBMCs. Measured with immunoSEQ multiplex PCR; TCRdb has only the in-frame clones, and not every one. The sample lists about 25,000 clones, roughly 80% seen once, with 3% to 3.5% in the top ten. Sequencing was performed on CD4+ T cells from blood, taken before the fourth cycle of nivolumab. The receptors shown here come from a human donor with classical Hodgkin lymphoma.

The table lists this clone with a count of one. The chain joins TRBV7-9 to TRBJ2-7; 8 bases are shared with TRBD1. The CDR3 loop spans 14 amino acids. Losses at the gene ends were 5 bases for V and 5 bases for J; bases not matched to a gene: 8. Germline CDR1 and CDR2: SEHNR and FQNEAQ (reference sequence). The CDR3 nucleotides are TGTGCCAGCAGCCAGGGGGCAAGTGCACACGAGCAGTACTTC. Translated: CASSQGASAHEQYF.

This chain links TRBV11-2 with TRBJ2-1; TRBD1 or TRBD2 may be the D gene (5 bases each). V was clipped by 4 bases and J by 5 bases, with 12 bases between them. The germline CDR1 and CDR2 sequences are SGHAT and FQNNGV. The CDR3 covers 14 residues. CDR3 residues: CASSSIRGDNEQFF. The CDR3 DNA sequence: TGTGCCAGCAGCTCTATCCGGGGCGACAATGAGCAGTTCTTC.

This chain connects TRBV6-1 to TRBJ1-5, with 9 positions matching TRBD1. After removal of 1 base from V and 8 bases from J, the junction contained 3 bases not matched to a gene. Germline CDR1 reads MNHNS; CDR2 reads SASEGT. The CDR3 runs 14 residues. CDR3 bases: TGTGCCAGCAGTGAAGGGACAGGGGTTGAGCCCCAGCATTTT. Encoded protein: CASSEGTGVEPQHF.

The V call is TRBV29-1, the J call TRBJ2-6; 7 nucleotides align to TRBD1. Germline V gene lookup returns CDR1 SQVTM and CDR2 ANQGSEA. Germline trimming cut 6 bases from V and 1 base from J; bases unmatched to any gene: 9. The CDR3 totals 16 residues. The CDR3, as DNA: TGCAGCGTCCGGGACAGCTTATTATCTGGGGCCAACGTCCTGACTTTC. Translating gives CSVRDSLLSGANVLTF.

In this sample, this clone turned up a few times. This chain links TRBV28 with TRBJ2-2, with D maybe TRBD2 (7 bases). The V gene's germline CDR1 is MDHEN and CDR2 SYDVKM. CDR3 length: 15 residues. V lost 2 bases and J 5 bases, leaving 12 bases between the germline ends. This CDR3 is CASSLAGEGTGELFF. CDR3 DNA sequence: TGTGCCAGCAGTTTAGCAGGGGAGGGAACCGGGGAGCTGTTTTTT. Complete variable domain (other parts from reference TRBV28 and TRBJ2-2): DVKVTQSSRYLVKRTGEKVFLECVQDMDHENMFWYRQDPGLGLRLIYFSYDVKMKEKGDIPEGYSVSREKKERFSLILESASTNQTSMYLCASSLAGEGTGELFFGEGSRLTVL.

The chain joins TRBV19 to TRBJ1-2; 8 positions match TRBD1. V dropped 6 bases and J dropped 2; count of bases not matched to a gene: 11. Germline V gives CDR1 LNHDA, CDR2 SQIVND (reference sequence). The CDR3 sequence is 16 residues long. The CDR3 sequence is CASRHPSRGPNYGYTF. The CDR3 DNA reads TGTGCCAGTAGACACCCGAGCAGGGGGCCGAACTATGGCTACACCTTC.

The CDR3 spells CAISPGTGQETQYF. CDR3 DNA: TGTGCCATCAGTCCCGGGACGGGCCAAGAGACCCAGTACTTC. V usage is TRBV10-3 and J usage is TRBJ2-5; perhaps D is TRBD1 or TRBD2 (5 bases each). The length of the CDR3 is 14 residues. CDR1 and CDR2 (germline): ENHRY, SYGVKD. V dropped 5 bases and J dropped 1 base, with 11 bases sitting between them.

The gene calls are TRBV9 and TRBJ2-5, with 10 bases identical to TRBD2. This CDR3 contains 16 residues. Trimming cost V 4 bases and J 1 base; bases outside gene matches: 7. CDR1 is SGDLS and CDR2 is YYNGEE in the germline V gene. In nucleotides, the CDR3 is TGTGCCAGCAGCATCCGTTCTAGCGGGGGCCAAGAGACCCAGTACTTC. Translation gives CASSIRSSGGQETQYF.

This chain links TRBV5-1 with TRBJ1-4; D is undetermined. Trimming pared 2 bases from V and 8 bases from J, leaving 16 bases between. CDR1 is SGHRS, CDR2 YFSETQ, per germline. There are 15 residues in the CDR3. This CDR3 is CASSFGPDLREKLFF. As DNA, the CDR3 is TGCGCCAGCAGCTTCGGACCCGACCTTAGGGAAAAACTGTTTTTT.

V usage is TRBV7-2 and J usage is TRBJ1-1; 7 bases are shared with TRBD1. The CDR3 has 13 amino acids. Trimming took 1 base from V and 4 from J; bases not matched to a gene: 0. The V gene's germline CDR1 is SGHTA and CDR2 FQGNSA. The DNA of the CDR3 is TGTGCCAGCAGCTTAGACAGGGGCACTGAAGCTTTCTTT. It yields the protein CASSLDRGTEAFF.

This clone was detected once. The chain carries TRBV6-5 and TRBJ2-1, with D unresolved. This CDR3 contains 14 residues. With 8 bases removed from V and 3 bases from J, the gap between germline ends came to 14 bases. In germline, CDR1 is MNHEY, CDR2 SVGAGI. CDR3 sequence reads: CASATLGFYNEQFF. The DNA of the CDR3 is TGTGCCAGCGCGACCTTAGGGTTCTACAATGAGCAGTTCTTC.

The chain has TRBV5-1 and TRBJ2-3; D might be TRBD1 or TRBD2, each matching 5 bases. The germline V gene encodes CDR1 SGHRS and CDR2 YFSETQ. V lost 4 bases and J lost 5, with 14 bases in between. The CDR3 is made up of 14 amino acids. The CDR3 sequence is CASSTGTTGDTQYF. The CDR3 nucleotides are TGCGCCAGCAGCACGGGGACGACGGGAGATACGCAGTATTTT.

CDR3 in amino acids: CASSFGGTQETQYF. Written as DNA, the CDR3 is TGTGCCAGCAGTTTCGGTGGAACTCAAGAGACCCAGTACTTC. V and J are TRBV28 and TRBJ2-5; D is ambiguous. Germline-derived CDR1 and CDR2 are MDHEN and SYDVKM. V lost 3 bases and J 2 bases, leaving 10 bases between the germline ends. This CDR3 spans 14 amino acids.

The CDR3 sequence: CASTGENQPQHF. DNA for the CDR3: TGTGCCAGCACCGGGGAAAATCAGCCCCAGCATTTT. V gene TRBV6-6 combines with J gene TRBJ1-5; D gene uncertain. Per the germline V gene, CDR1 is MNHNY and CDR2 is SVGAGI (reference sequence). V was trimmed by 7 bases and J by 4 bases, leaving 8 bases between them. The CDR3 totals 12 residues.

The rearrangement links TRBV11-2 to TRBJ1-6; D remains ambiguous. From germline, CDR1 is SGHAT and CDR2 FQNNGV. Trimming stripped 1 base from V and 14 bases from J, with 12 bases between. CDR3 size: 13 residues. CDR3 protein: CASSLVETAALHF. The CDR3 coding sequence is TGTGCCAGCAGCTTAGTTGAGACTGCTGCCCTCCACTTT.

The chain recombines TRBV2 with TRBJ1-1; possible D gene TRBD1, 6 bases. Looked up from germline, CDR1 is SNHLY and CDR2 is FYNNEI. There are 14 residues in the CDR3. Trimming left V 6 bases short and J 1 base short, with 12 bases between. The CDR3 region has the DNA TGTGCCAGCAGGGAACAGGGCTCGAACACTGAAGCTTTCTTT. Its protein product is CASREQGSNTEAFF. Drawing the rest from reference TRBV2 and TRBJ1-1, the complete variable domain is EPEVTQTPSHQVTQMGQEVILRCVPISNHLYFYWYRQILGQKVEFLVSFYNNEISEKSEIFDDQFSVERPDGSNFTLKIRSTKLEDSAMYFCASREQGSNTEAFFGQGTRLTVV.

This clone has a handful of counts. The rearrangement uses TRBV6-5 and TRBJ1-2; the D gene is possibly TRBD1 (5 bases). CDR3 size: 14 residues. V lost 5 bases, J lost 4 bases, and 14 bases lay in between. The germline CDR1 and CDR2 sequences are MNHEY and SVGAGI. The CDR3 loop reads CASSRAGFFYGYTF. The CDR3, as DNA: TGTGCCAGCAGTAGAGCAGGGTTTTTCTATGGCTACACCTTC.

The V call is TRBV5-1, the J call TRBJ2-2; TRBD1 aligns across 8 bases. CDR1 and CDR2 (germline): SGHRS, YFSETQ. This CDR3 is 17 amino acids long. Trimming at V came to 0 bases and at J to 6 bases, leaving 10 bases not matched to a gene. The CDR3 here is CASSLASIKQGAGELFF. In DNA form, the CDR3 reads TGCGCCAGCAGCTTGGCTTCCATCAAACAGGGGGCCGGGGAGCTGTTTTTT.

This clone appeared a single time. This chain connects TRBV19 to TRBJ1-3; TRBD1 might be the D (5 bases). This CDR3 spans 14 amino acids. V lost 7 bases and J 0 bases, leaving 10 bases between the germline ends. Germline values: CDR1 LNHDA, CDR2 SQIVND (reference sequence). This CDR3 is CASTRGDSGNTIYF. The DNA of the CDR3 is TGTGCCAGTACCCGAGGGGACTCTGGAAACACCATATATTTT.